Following are 9 T cell receptor beta chains from one sample sequenced in a study of CD8 T cells in Susac syndrome. RNA was extracted with the RNeasy kit, and a quantity of roughly 0.45 to 1 ug was reverse transcribed using random hexamers. Via MiXCR, TCRdb re-called the immunoSEQ multiplex PCR reads, giving one row per CDR3 protein. Counted here are under 250,000 distinct CDR3 sequences, about 94% occurring once; the ten biggest clones make up approximately 0.15%. Sequences were obtained from CD4+ T cells from PBMCs. The receptors originated from a human donor with Susac syndrome.

V usage is TRBV6-5 and J usage is TRBJ2-2; 10 positions agree with TRBD1. Germline V lookup: CDR1 MNHEY, CDR2 SVGAGI. J gave up 3 bases and V 4 bases, and 5 bases lay outside the gene matches. The CDR3 loop spans 16 amino acids. This CDR3 reads CASSSTGGRDTGELFF. CDR3 bases: TGTGCCAGCAGTTCGACAGGGGGCCGGGACACCGGGGAGCTGTTTTTT.

This sequence joins TRBV15 and TRBJ2-4; D gene uncertain. The CDR3 sequence is 17 residues long. Germline CDR1 and CDR2: LNHNV and YYDKDF (reference sequence). The V gene lost 3 bases and the J gene lost 2 bases, with 17 bases spanning the gap. The CDR3 DNA reads TGTGCCACCAGCAGTCGAATTGCCCGGGCCACCAAAAACATTCAGTACTTC. Its protein product is CATSSRIARATKNIQYF.

V is TRBV29-1 and J is TRBJ2-5, with no clear D. V was shortened by 6 bases and J by 1 base, with 12 bases between the two germline ends. Germline lookup yields CDR1 SQVTM and CDR2 ANQGSEA. This CDR3 is built from 13 residues. The CDR3 DNA reads as TGCAGCGTAGCGCGAGACGGCCAAGAGACCCAGTACTTC. Translating it yields CSVARDGQETQYF.

This sequence joins TRBV29-1 and TRBJ2-7; no reliable D call. The ends were cut back, 6 bases at V and 0 bases at J, with 9 bases in the middle. The CDR3 totals 12 residues. The germline V gene encodes CDR1 SQVTM and CDR2 ANQGSEA. The CDR3 sequence is CSVSDGSYEQYF. The DNA of the CDR3 is TGCAGCGTCTCGGACGGCTCCTACGAGCAGTACTTC.

The V and J genes are TRBV18 and TRBJ2-5, with D perhaps given as TRBD1 or TRBD2 (5 bases each). Germline V gene lookup returns CDR1 KGHSH and CDR2 LQKENI. V was pared by 3 bases and J by 2 bases, with 13 bases between. CDR3 length equals 15 residues. CDR3 sequence reads: CASSPLGALQETQYF. The CDR3 region has the DNA TGTGCCAGCTCACCTCTCGGGGCCCTACAAGAGACCCAGTACTTC.

This sequence joins TRBV28 and TRBJ1-6, with D possibly TRBD1 on 5 matching bases. The CDR3 contains 18 residues. The germline gives CDR1 MDHEN, CDR2 SYDVKM. The V end lost 5 bases, the J end lost 4 bases, and 21 bases lay between the germline ends. The DNA of the CDR3 is TGTGCCAGCAGTCCCCTGGGGACGCAGGCCCTATATAATTCACCCCTCCACTTT. It translates to CASSPLGTQALYNSPLHF. The variable domain in full, completed from reference TRBV28 and TRBJ1-6, reads DVKVTQSSRYLVKRTGEKVFLECVQDMDHENMFWYRQDPGLGLRLIYFSYDVKMKEKGDIPEGYSVSREKKERFSLILESASTNQTSMYLCASSPLGTQALYNSPLHFGNGTRLTVT.

The genes are TRBV10-2 and TRBJ1-4; D is perhaps TRBD1 (5 bases). The germline gives CDR1 WSHSY, CDR2 SAAADI. There are 14 residues in the CDR3. V lost 2 bases and J lost 8, with 12 bases in between. The CDR3 spells CASSERTGGEKLFF. In DNA form, the CDR3 reads TGCGCCAGCAGTGAGCGGACCGGGGGGGAAAAACTGTTTTTT.

CDR3 protein: CASSMRDGFGNEQFF. CDR3 coding DNA: TGTGCCAGTAGTATGCGGGACGGGTTTGGGAATGAGCAGTTCTTC. V and J are TRBV19 and TRBJ2-1; D might be TRBD2 (6 bases). The V gene's germline CDR1 is LNHDA and CDR2 SQIVND (reference sequence). Trimming stripped 3 bases from V and 7 bases from J, with 16 bases between. The CDR3 totals 15 residues.

The chain combines TRBV6-2 or TRBV6-3 with TRBJ1-2; 9 nucleotides align to TRBD1. The CDR3 length is 15 residues. CDR1 and CDR2 from the germline V gene are MNHEY and SVGEGT. V dropped 0 bases and J dropped 3; count of bases not matched to a gene: 2. The CDR3 spells CASSYSRTGDYGYTF. As DNA, the CDR3 is TGTGCCAGCAGTTACTCGAGGACAGGGGACTATGGCTACACCTTC.